Listed here are 27 T cell receptor beta chains from one sample, sequenced in a study of Ad26.COV2.S vaccination and SARS-CoV-2 variants. Clones were read by immunoSEQ multiplex PCR, and TCRdb kept only the in-frame ones, dropping some. The sample contains 300,000 to 400,000 clones, approximately 86% of which appear only once. Treatment defined: roughly 18 received Ad26.COV2.S at low or high dose, single or two shots; five or six received placebo; per-sample allocation not given. Specimens were obtained on day 63 following the first vaccine or placebo injection. The sample here was peripheral blood, taken in a trial of Ad26.COV2.S vaccine versus placebo. These receptors were obtained from a person aged 18-65 years who received the Ad26.COV2.S COVID-19 vaccine or a placebo.

The rearrangement uses TRBV12-5 and TRBJ2-3; D possibly uses TRBD1 or TRBD2 (6 bases each). Trimming stripped 1 base from V and 6 bases from J, with 14 bases between. Germline lookup yields CDR1 LGHNT and CDR2 FRNRAP. The CDR3 covers 15 residues. CDR3 sequence reads: CASGLGLGGRDTQYF. CDR3 DNA: TGTGCTAGTGGTTTGGGATTAGGGGGGCGTGATACGCAGTATTTT. Using reference TRBV12-5 and TRBJ2-3 for the parts outside the CDR3, the full variable domain is DARVTQTPRHKVTEMGQEVTMRCQPILGHNTVFWYRQTMMQGLELLAYFRNRAPLDDSGMPKDRFSAEMPDATLATLKIQPSEPRDSAVYFCASGLGLGGRDTQYFGPGTRLTVL.

The CDR3 loop is CASNLGLAGGSIEQFF. As DNA, the CDR3 is TGTGCCAGTAATCTGGGACTAGCGGGGGGGTCGATTGAGCAGTTCTTC. V and J are TRBV19 and TRBJ2-1; 16 bases are a match to TRBD2. CDR3 size: 16 residues. Germline CDR1 reads LNHDA; CDR2 reads SQIVND (reference sequence). The ends lost 7 bases at V and 9 bases at J; junction bases unmatched: 9.

The V call is TRBV19, the J call TRBJ2-2; the D call may be TRBD1 or TRBD2 (5 bases each). Germline loops: CDR1 LNHDA, CDR2 SQIVND (reference sequence). The CDR3 has 16 residues. V shed 1 base and J shed 1 base, with 10 bases lying between them. The chain's CDR3 is CASSIVGRGNTGELFF. CDR3 nucleotide sequence: TGTGCCAGTAGTATAGTGGGACGGGGGAACACCGGGGAGCTGTTTTTT. Drawing the rest from reference TRBV19 and TRBJ2-2, the complete variable domain is DGGITQSPKYLFRKEGQNVTLSCEQNLNHDAMYWYRQDPGQGLRLIYYSQIVNDFQKGDIAEGYSVSREKKESFPLTVTSAQKNPTAFYLCASSIVGRGNTGELFFGEGSRLTVL.

The chain recombines TRBV9 with TRBJ1-2; D perhaps matches TRBD1 (6 bases). The V end was cut by 1 base, the J end by 8 bases, with 12 bases between. Germline V lookup: CDR1 SGDLS, CDR2 YYNGEE. This CDR3 has 13 amino acids. Here the CDR3 reads CASSVTRQAGYTF. In nucleotides, the CDR3 is TGTGCCAGCAGCGTAACCAGACAGGCGGGCTACACCTTC.

The chain recombines TRBV30 with TRBJ1-2; weak D call: TRBD1 (6 bases). The CDR3 has 12 amino acids. The V gene's germline CDR1 is GTSNPN and CDR2 SVGIG (reference sequence). V shed 7 bases and J shed 3 bases, with 12 bases lying between them. CDR3: CAYAGEHYGYTF. Written as DNA, the CDR3 is TGTGCCTATGCAGGGGAACACTATGGCTACACCTTC.

The V and J genes are TRBV5-1 and TRBJ2-1; D is uncertain. CDR3 length equals 15 residues. Looked up from germline, CDR1 is SGHRS and CDR2 is YFSETQ. Trimming cost V 4 bases and J 0 bases, with 11 bases left between them. The chain's CDR3 is CASSPGSDSYNEQFF. CDR3 in DNA: TGCGCCAGCAGCCCCGGGTCGGACTCCTACAATGAGCAGTTCTTC.

This chain joins TRBV25-1 and TRBJ1-6; tentative D call: TRBD1 (6 bases). V lost 1 base to trimming and J lost 0 bases, with 13 bases between them. Germline lookup yields CDR1 MGHDK and CDR2 SYGVNS. The CDR3 runs 18 residues. The CDR3 protein is CASSELGGSSSYNSPLHF. The CDR3 region has the DNA TGTGCCAGCAGTGAATTAGGGGGGTCGAGCTCCTATAATTCACCCCTCCACTTT.

The chain joins TRBV3-1 (or the pseudogene TRBV3-2) to TRBJ1-1, with D possibly matching TRBD1 (6 bases). CDR1 is LGHDT and CDR2 is YNNKEL in the germline V gene (reference sequence). With 4 bases removed from V and 4 bases from J, the gap between germline ends came to 16 bases. The CDR3 is made up of 15 amino acids. CDR3 in DNA: TGTGCCAGCAGCCGGGGGGGGCCGCTGGGCACTGAAGCTTTCTTT. Residues: CASSRGGPLGTEAFF.

The chain has TRBV30 and TRBJ1-1; TRBD1 matches at 11 bases. In germline, CDR1 is GTSNPN, CDR2 SVGIG (reference sequence). The V segment lost 4 bases and the J segment 0 bases; nucleotides outside the gene matches: 13. There are 18 residues in the CDR3. For the CDR3, the DNA is TGTGCCTGGACCTTCAGGGGGACAGGGGGAAACATGAACACTGAAGCTTTCTTT. Protein: CAWTFRGTGGNMNTEAFF.

The chain joins TRBV5-1 to TRBJ1-4; D gene unclear. Germline V gene sequence: CDR1 SGHRS, CDR2 YFSETQ. The V end was cut by 4 bases, the J end by 8 bases, with 12 bases between. The CDR3 runs to 13 residues. The CDR3, as DNA: TGCGCCAGCAGCGGGAATCGTGGAGAAAAACTGTTTTTT. It translates to CASSGNRGEKLFF.

As for this clone: One end of the junction varies from germline; a read error may be responsible. The J gene is TRBJ2-5, the V gene TRBV7-7; 8 bases are shared with TRBD1. This CDR3 contains 15 residues. CDR1 and CDR2 from the germline V gene are SSHAT and FNYEAQ (reference sequence). CDR3 sequence: CASSPQGANQETQYF. The CDR3 nucleotides are TGTGCTAGCAGCCCCCAGGGGGCTAACCAAGAGACCCAGTACTTC.

V and J are TRBV7-2 and TRBJ2-1; 8 nucleotides align to TRBD2. J lost 1 base, V lost 3 bases, and 2 bases had no gene match. Germline V gene sequence: CDR1 SGHTA, CDR2 FQGNSA. This CDR3 comprises 15 residues. The CDR3 is CASSFGTRSYNEQFF. The CDR3 DNA sequence: TGTGCCAGCAGCTTCGGGACTAGATCCTACAATGAGCAGTTCTTC.

The genes are TRBV19 and TRBJ2-7; either TRBD1 or TRBD2 may fit D (5 bases each). Trimming cost V 4 bases and J 4 bases, with 17 bases left between them. Germline CDR1 reads LNHDA; CDR2 reads SQIVND (reference sequence). This CDR3 spans 15 amino acids. The CDR3 bases are TGTGCCAGTAGTACCGCCAGGGAGAATCTGTACGAGCAGTACTTC. Translation: CASSTARENLYEQYF.

CDR3 nucleotide sequence: TGTGCCAGCAGTCGGGGACAGTCGGCTAGAGCTTTCTTT. It yields the protein CASSRGQSARAFF. The chain recombines TRBV6-5 with TRBJ1-1; TRBD1 matches at 7 bases. Germline CDR1 reads MNHEY; CDR2 reads SVGAGI. The V segment lost 5 bases and the J segment 10 bases; nucleotides outside the gene matches: 10. The CDR3 consists of 13 residues.

This clone was picked up one time. V gene TRBV5-1 combines with J gene TRBJ1-4, with 7 bases that match TRBD1. Trimming took 3 bases from V and 7 from J; bases not matched to a gene: 9. CDR1 and CDR2 from the germline V gene are SGHRS and YFSETQ. This CDR3 is 15 amino acids long. Here the CDR3 DNA reads TGCGCCAGCAGCTCAACGGGGGACAGTTTTGAAAAACTGTTTTTT. Its protein product is CASSSTGDSFEKLFF.

Here the CDR3 reads CASSKDRGGNQPQHF. The DNA of the CDR3 is TGTGCCAGCAGTAAAGACAGGGGCGGCAATCAGCCCCAGCATTTT. The chain is built from TRBV2 and TRBJ1-5; 8 bases line up with TRBD1. Germline V gene lookup returns CDR1 SNHLY and CDR2 FYNNEI. Germline trimming cut 5 bases from V and 2 bases from J; bases unmatched to any gene: 5. This CDR3 region has 15 residues.

The chain uses TRBV5-4 and TRBJ2-7; 11 bases fit TRBD2. The trim removed 2 bases at V and 4 bases at J, leaving 5 bases unmatched. CDR3 length equals 15 residues. The germline CDR1 and CDR2 sequences are SGHNT and YYREEE (reference sequence). The CDR3 sequence: CASSFRLAGWYEQYF. DNA of the CDR3: TGTGCCAGCAGCTTCCGACTAGCGGGGTGGTACGAGCAGTACTTC.

The J gene is TRBJ1-2, the V gene TRBV5-4; TRBD1 matches 10 bases. J lost 6 bases, V lost 3 bases, and 2 bases had no gene match. CDR1 and CDR2 from the germline V gene are SGHNT and YYREEE (reference sequence). The length of the CDR3 is 13 residues. In nucleotides, the CDR3 is TGTGCCAGCAGCTCCGGGACAGGGGATGGCTACACCTTC. Translation: CASSSGTGDGYTF. Looking up the rest from reference TRBV5-4 and TRBJ1-2 gives the full variable domain: ETGVTQSPTHLIKTRGQQVTLRCSSQSGHNTVSWYQQALGQGPQFIFQYYREEENGRGNFPPRFSGLQFPNYSSELNVNALELDDSALYLCASSSGTGDGYTFGSGTRLTVV.

V gene TRBV30 combines with J gene TRBJ1-1, with unresolved D. The CDR3 totals 12 residues. V was pared by 3 bases and J by 7 bases, with 12 bases between. Per germline, CDR1 GTSNPN and CDR2 SVGIG (reference sequence). The CDR3 sequence is CAWSAVAVEAFF. Written as DNA, the CDR3 is TGTGCCTGGAGCGCAGTAGCCGTTGAAGCTTTCTTT.

The sample holds one count of this clone. The chain combines TRBV7-2 with TRBJ2-7, with D tentatively TRBD1 (6 bases). V was cut by 5 bases and J by 0 bases, with 23 bases left in between. Germline lookup yields CDR1 SGHTA and CDR2 FQGNSA. This CDR3 is built from 18 residues. The CDR3 sequence: CASSRENWGHPSSYEQYF. The CDR3 DNA reads as TGTGCCAGCAGCCGGGAAAATTGGGGACATCCAAGCTCCTACGAGCAGTACTTC.

The V gene is TRBV6-2 or TRBV6-3, the J gene TRBJ1-1, with D possibly matching TRBD1 (6 bases). The CDR3 runs to 16 residues. Deletions cut 0 bases from V and 2 bases from J, with 13 bases between. Germline values: CDR1 MNHEY, CDR2 SVGEGT. This chain's CDR3 is CASSYSVTGYNTEAFF. DNA for the CDR3: TGTGCCAGCAGTTACTCTGTGACAGGCTACAACACTGAAGCTTTCTTT.

This chain joins TRBV19 and TRBJ2-7; D remains unclear. This CDR3 is built from 14 residues. V was trimmed by 9 bases and J by 2 bases, leaving 17 bases between them. Germline V CDR1 and CDR2: LNHDA, SQIVND (reference sequence). The CDR3 nucleotides are TGTGCCAGCTCAGACCAAGGCCTTACCTACGAGCAGTACTTC. Translated, it gives CASSDQGLTYEQYF.

The chain joins TRBV10-3 to TRBJ2-1; possible D gene TRBD2, 5 bases. Germline V gene lookup returns CDR1 ENHRY and CDR2 SYGVKD. V dropped 2 bases and J dropped 10 bases, with 12 bases sitting between them. CDR3 size: 13 residues. The CDR3: CAISERLAREQFF. The CDR3 coding sequence is TGTGCCATCAGTGAGAGGCTAGCACGGGAGCAGTTCTTC.

This clone was detected a few times. The chain couples TRBV9 to TRBJ2-7; D gene unclear. There are 15 residues in the CDR3. The V gene's germline CDR1 is SGDLS and CDR2 YYNGEE. Trimming cost V 0 bases and J 4 bases, with 14 bases left between them. CDR3 DNA: TGTGCCAGCAGCGTAGTCCCTACGGTGGTATACGAGCAGTACTTC. It codes for CASSVVPTVVYEQYF.

The chain joins TRBV4-3 to TRBJ2-1; 8 positions match TRBD2. V gave up 1 base and J gave up 5 bases; unmatched junction bases: 13. The CDR3 runs to 18 residues. CDR1 and CDR2 from the germline V gene are LGHNA and YSLEER. Here the CDR3 DNA reads TGCGCCAGCAGCCAAGGGGTCCGTGGAGTAGCGGGACACAATGAGCAGTTCTTC. The encoded protein is CASSQGVRGVAGHNEQFF.

This chain joins TRBV7-9 and TRBJ1-2, with unresolved D. V was clipped by 5 bases and J by 4 bases, with 14 bases between them. The V gene's germline CDR1 is SEHNR and CDR2 FQNEAQ (reference sequence). This CDR3 spans 14 amino acids. For the CDR3, the DNA is TGTGCCAGCAGCCCAACTTTGGTGGCCTATGGCTACACCTTC. Residues: CASSPTLVAYGYTF.

Comments on this clone: Additional DNA sequences in this sample encode the identical CDR3. In DNA, the CDR3 is TGTGCCTGGAGTGTTAGGGTCTCTGGGGCCAACGTCCTGACTTTC. This encodes CAWSVRVSGANVLTF. The rearrangement uses TRBV30 and TRBJ2-6; no clear D. The CDR3 runs 15 residues. Trimming stripped 0 bases from V and 0 bases from J, with 6 bases between. CDR1 is GTSNPN and CDR2 is SVGIG in the germline V gene (reference sequence).